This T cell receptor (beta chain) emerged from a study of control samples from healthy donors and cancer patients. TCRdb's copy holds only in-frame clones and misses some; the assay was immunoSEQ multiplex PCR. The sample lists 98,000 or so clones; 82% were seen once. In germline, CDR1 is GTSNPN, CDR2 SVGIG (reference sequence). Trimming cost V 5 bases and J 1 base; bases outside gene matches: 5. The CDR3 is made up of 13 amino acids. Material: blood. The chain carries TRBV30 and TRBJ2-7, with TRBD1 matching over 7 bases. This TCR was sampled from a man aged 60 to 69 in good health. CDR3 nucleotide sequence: TGTGCCTGGTCGGCAGGGGGTTCCTACGAGCAGTACTTC. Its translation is CAWSAGGSYEQYF.